The rows below give T cell receptor beta chains drawn from one sample of a study of shared clonotypes between healthy human individuals. This table comes from immunoSEQ multiplex PCR, and its TCRdb copy is limited to in-frame clones, with some not included. The sample contains more than 600,000 clones, about 92% of which appear only once. Source material: naive CD8+ T cells sorted from blood. These receptors were taken from a man aged 30 to 39 in good health. Each CDR3 is given with its conserved first and last residue. The order of the fields is CDR3 length, J gene, D gene, V gene, clone size, CDR3 protein, CDR3 DNA. A D gene is named only where the DNA matches it firmly. Some rows mark clone size as missing; the rest say once, few, many or name a class of expanded clone.

15 | TRBJ2-1 | TRBD2 | TRBV27 | NA | CASSFAGGPSNEQFF | TGTGCCAGCAGTTTTGCGGGAGGGCCCTCGAATGAGCAGTTCTTC
13 | TRBJ2-2 | NA | TRBV29-1 | NA | CSILRGEAGELFF | TGCAGCATCCTGCGAGGAGAAGCCGGGGAGCTGTTTTTT
16 | TRBJ2-3 | NA | TRBV18 | few | CASSPGPGSSTDTQYF | TGTGCCAGCTCACCAGGGCCAGGGTCTAGCACAGATACGCAGTATTTT
15 | TRBJ1-1 | NA | TRBV7-9 | NA | CASSLQGADTNEAFF | TGTGCCAGCAGCTTACAGGGCGCTGACACTAATGAAGCTTTCTTT
14 | TRBJ2-7 | NA | TRBV6-1 | NA | CASNDYERPYEQYF | TGTGCCAGCAATGACTACGAACGCCCCTACGAGCAGTACTTC
17 | TRBJ2-1 | TRBD2 | TRBV7-2 | NA | CASSLGGTSGAYNEQFF | TGTGCCAGCAGCTTAGGGGGGACTAGCGGAGCCTACAATGAGCAGTTCTTC
15 | TRBJ1-5 | TRBD1 | TRBV10-3 | NA | CAISENWDRNQPQHF | TGTGCCATCAGTGAGAACTGGGACAGGAATCAGCCCCAGCATTTT
15 | TRBJ2-2 | NA | TRBV4-3 | NA | CASSQAGVLPGELFF | TGCGCCAGCAGCCAAGCGGGAGTCCTCCCCGGGGAGCTGTTTTTT
11 | TRBJ2-1 | NA | TRBV4-1 | NA | CASSQERKQFF | TGCGCCAGCAGCCAAGAGAGAAAGCAGTTCTTC
16 | TRBJ2-3 | TRBD1 | TRBV27 | NA | CASSRPGTGRADTQYF | TGTGCCAGCAGCCGGCCCGGGACAGGGAGGGCAGATACGCAGTATTTT
13 | TRBJ2-7 | TRBD1 | TRBV2 | once | CASRTGKSYEQYF | TGTGCCAGCCGGACAGGGAAATCCTACGAGCAGTACTTC
11 | TRBJ1-3 | NA | TRBV29-1 | NA | CSGLVGNTIYF | TGCAGCGGGCTGGTGGGAAACACCATATATTTT
13 | TRBJ1-2 | NA | TRBV7-9 | NA | CASSLVDNPGYTF | TGTGCCAGCAGCTTAGTGGACAACCCAGGCTACACCTTC
15 | TRBJ2-1 | TRBD2 | TRBV11-2 | NA | CASSLRLAGGDEQFF | TGTGCCAGCAGCTTGAGGTTAGCGGGAGGGGATGAGCAGTTCTTC
14 | TRBJ2-7 | TRBD1 | TRBV28 | NA | CASSPAAGGYEQYF | TGTGCCAGCAGTCCGGCGGCAGGGGGTTACGAGCAGTACTTC
15 | TRBJ2-5 | TRBD1 | TRBV7-9 | NA | CASSSRTGGQETQYF | TGTGCCAGCAGCTCGAGGACAGGGGGCCAAGAGACCCAGTACTTC
11 | TRBJ2-5 | NA | TRBV14 | NA | CASSQDPPQYF | TGTGCCAGCAGCCAAGATCCGCCCCAGTACTTC
19 | TRBJ2-3 | TRBD2 | TRBV18 | NA | CASSQKTGTSVTSTDTQYF | TGTGCCAGCTCACAAAAGACCGGGACTAGCGTGACTAGCACAGATACGCAGTATTTT
18 | TRBJ2-1 | TRBD2 | TRBV11-2 | NA | CASSSGTSWEGPYNEQFF | TGTGCCAGCAGCTCTGGAACGTCGTGGGAGGGCCCCTACAATGAGCAGTTCTTC
13 | TRBJ2-1 | NA | TRBV27 | once | CASSLWRGSEQFF | TGTGCCAGCAGTTTATGGAGGGGAAGTGAGCAGTTCTTC
15 | TRBJ1-4 | NA | TRBV14 | NA | CASSPEGSGPEKLFF | TGTGCCAGCAGCCCAGAGGGCAGCGGCCCCGAAAAACTGTTTTTT
14 | TRBJ2-7 | NA | TRBV7-2 | NA | CASSLLQTSYEQYF | TGTGCCAGCAGCTTATTACAGACCTCCTACGAGCAGTACTTC
19 | TRBJ2-5 | TRBD1 | TRBV7-9 | NA | CASSPRDRGALRTKETQYF | TGTGCCAGCAGCCCCCGGGACAGGGGTGCCCTACGGACGAAAGAGACCCAGTACTTC
16 | TRBJ1-5 | TRBD1 | TRBV28 | NA | CASRRTGVPHNQPQHF | TGTGCCAGCAGGCGGACAGGGGTGCCCCACAATCAGCCCCAGCATTTT
17 | TRBJ1-5 | TRBD1 | TRBV27 | once | CASGRRQGPYSNQPQHF | TGTGCCAGCGGCCGTAGACAGGGACCTTATAGCAATCAGCCCCAGCATTTT
9 | TRBJ1-2 | NA | TRBV30 | NA | CAQGPPYTF | TGTGCCCAGGGCCCGCCCTACACCTTC
12 | TRBJ2-1 | NA | TRBV7-9 | NA | CASLGSYNEQFF | TGTGCCAGCTTAGGTTCCTACAATGAGCAGTTCTTC
14 | TRBJ2-7 | TRBD2 | TRBV27 | NA | CASNPSGNPYEQYF | TGTGCCAGCAACCCTAGCGGTAACCCCTACGAGCAGTACTTC
13 | TRBJ1-1 | NA | TRBV5-1 | few | CASSLALNTEAFF | TGCGCCAGCAGCTTGGCCCTGAACACTGAAGCTTTCTTT